This T cell receptor (beta chain) was captured in a study of Tregs in tolerant kidney transplant recipients. Study observations and caveats: The small number of patients limits these findings pending further validation. This study did not directly address biological reproducibility.

The method was immunoSEQ multiplex PCR; TCRdb's version includes in-frame clones alone and lacks a portion of them. The sample lists about 240,000 clones; about 80% were seen once. CD4+CD25+CD127- Tregs, CD4+CD25- non-Tregs, CD4 and CD8 cells were sorted. The J segment lost 2 bases and the V segment lost 6 bases, leaving 8 bases of the junction unmatched. Per germline, CDR1 MNHEY and CDR2 SMNVEV (reference sequence). CDR3 length: 15 amino acids. Comments on this clone: The target antigen is unknown.

The V gene is TRBV27, the J gene TRBJ2-7; 9 nucleotides match TRBD2. The sequencing sample was made of CD4+ T cells from blood. The TCR originated in a human donor in good health. CDR3 nucleotides: TGTGCCAGCAGGGGGGGCGGGAGGGCCACCTACGAGCAGTACTTC. Amino acid sequence: CASRGGGRATYEQYF.